This T cell receptor beta chain stems from a study of shared clonotypes between healthy human individuals. Negatively enriched CD4+ T cells were divided by CD45RA into naive and memory. The germline gives CDR1 LGHNA, CDR2 YNFKEQ. There are 16 residues in the CDR3. Deletions cut 4 bases from V and 2 bases from J, with 18 bases between. Here immunoSEQ multiplex PCR was the method, and the copy in TCRdb shows in-frame clones only, minus some. The sample lists 500,000 to 550,000 clones, around 95% occurring once. This sequence joins TRBV4-2 and TRBJ2-7; perhaps TRBD2 as D (6 bases). This TCR was sampled from a woman aged 25 to 45 in good health. Sequenced: naive CD4+ T cells sorted from blood. Noted subset: CD45RA+ positively selected. CDR3 DNA: TGTGCCAGCAGCCCGCAGCCAGGAGGGTATGCCTACGAGCAGTACTTC. Residues: CASSPQPGGYAYEQYF.